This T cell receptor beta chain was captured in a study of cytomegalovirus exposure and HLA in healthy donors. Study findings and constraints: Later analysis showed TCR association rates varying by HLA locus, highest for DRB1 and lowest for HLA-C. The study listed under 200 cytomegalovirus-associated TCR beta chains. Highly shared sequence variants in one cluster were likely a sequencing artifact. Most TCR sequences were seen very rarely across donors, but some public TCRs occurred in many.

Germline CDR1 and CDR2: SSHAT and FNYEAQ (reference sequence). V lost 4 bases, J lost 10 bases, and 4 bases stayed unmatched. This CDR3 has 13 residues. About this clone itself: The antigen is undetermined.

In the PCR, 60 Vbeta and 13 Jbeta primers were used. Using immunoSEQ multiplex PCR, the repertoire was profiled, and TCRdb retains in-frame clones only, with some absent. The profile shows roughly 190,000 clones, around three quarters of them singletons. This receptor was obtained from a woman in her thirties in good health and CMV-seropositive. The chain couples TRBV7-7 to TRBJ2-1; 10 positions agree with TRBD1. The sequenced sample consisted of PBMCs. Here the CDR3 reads CASSSDRGSEQFF. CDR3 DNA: TGTGCCAGCAGCTCGGACAGGGGGTCGGAGCAGTTCTTC.